This T cell receptor beta chain was sequenced for a study of Ad26.COV2.S vaccination and SARS-CoV-2 variants. General study results and limits: Greater spike-specific TCR breadth was seen in vaccine recipients than in placebo recipients. Substantial post-vaccination breadth of spike-specific CD8+ and CD4+ T cell responses was reported.

This clone has only one observation. Its antigen is as yet unknown. The protocol was immunoSEQ multiplex PCR, while the TCRdb copy is restricted to in-frame clones and leaves out a portion. The sample contains some 39,000 clones, 65% to 90% of which appear only once. The germline V gene encodes CDR1 SGHRS and CDR2 YFSETQ. V gave up 4 bases and J gave up 2 bases; unmatched junction bases: 6. The CDR3 consists of 15 residues. Sequenced material: peripheral blood, taken after recovery from COVID-19. The receptor was isolated from a human donor who had recovered from COVID-19. This chain links TRBV5-1 with TRBJ2-5; 9 bases match TRBD2. The CDR3 reads CASSLSSGIQETQYF. CDR3 nucleotide sequence: TGCGCCAGCAGCCTGTCTAGCGGGATTCAAGAGACCCAGTACTTC.